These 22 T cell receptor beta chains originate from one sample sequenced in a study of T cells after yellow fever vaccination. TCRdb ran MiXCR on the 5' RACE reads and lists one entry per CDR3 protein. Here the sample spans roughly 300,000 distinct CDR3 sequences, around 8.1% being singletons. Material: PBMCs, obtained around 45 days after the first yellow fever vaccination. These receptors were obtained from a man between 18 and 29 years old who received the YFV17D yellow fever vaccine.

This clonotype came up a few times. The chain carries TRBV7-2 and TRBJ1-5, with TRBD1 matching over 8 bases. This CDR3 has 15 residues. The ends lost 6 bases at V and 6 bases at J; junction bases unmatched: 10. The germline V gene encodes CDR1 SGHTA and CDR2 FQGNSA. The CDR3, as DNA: TGTGCCAGCAGACAAGACAGGGGAGCTTTTCAGCCCCAGCATTTT. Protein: CASRQDRGAFQPQHF.

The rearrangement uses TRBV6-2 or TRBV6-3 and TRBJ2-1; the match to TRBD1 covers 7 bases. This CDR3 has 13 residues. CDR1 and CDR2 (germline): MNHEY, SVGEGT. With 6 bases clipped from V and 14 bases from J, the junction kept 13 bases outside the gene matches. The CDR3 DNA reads TGTGCCAGCAGCCAGACCCCGGGACAGAGAGAGTTCTTC. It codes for CASSQTPGQREFF.

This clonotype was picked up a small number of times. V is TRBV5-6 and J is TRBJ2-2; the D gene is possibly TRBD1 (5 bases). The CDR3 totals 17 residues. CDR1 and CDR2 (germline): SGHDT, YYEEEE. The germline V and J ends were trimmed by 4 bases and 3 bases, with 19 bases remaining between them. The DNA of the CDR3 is TGTGCCAGCAGCGGTGGAGTTGACAGTTTGGACACCGGGGAGCTGTTTTTT. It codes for CASSGGVDSLDTGELFF.

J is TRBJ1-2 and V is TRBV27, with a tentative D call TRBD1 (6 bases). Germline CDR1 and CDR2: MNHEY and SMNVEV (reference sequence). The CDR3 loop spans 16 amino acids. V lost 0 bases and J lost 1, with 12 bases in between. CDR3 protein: CASSLSGQRINYGYTF. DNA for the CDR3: TGTGCCAGCAGTTTATCCGGACAGAGGATTAACTATGGCTACACCTTC.

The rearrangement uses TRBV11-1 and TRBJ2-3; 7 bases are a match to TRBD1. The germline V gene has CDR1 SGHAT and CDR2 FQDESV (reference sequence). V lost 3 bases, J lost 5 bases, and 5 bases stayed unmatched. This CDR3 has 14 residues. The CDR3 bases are TGTGCCAGCAGCTTTGACAGGGTCGGAGATACGCAGTATTTT. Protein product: CASSFDRVGDTQYF.

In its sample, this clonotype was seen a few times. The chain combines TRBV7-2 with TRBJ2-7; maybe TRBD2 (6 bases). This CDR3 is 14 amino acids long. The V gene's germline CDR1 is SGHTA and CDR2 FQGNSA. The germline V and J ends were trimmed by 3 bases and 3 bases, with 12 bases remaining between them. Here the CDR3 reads CASSLTGLNYEQYF. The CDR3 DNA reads TGTGCCAGCAGCTTGACGGGACTGAACTACGAGCAGTACTTC.

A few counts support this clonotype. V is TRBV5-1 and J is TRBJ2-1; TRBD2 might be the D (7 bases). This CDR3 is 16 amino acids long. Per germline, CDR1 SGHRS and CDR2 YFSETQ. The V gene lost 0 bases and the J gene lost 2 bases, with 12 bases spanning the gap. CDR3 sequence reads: CASSLDGGGTYNEQFF. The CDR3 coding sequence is TGCGCCAGCAGCTTGGATGGGGGGGGCACCTACAATGAGCAGTTCTTC.

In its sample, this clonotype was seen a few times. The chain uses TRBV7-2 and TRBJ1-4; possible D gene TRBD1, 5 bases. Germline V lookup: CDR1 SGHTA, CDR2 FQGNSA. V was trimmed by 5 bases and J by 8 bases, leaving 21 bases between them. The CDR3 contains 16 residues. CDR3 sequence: CASSLRGPPRGEKLFF. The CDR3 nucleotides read TGTGCCAGCAGCCTCCGAGGGCCGCCACGGGGGGAAAAACTGTTTTTT.

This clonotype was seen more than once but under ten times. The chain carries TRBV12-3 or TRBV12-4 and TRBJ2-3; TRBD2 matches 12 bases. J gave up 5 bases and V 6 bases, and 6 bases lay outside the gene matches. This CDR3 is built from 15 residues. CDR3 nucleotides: TGTGCCAGCAGCCCCGGACTAGCGGGGTTAGATACGCAGTATTTT. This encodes CASSPGLAGLDTQYF.

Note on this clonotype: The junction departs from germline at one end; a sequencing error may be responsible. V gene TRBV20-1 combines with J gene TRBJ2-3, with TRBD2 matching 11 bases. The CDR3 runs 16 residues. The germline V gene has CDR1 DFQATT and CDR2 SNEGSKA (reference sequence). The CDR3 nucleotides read TGCTGTGCTCCATACCTTAGCGGGGGGGCCACAGATACGCAGTATTTT. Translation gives CCAPYLSGGATDTQYF.

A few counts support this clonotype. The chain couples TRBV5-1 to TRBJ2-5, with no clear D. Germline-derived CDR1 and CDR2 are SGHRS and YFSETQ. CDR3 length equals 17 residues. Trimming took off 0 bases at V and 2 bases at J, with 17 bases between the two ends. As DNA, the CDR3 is TGCGCCAGCAGCTTGGCCACGGTGGGCATCTTTCAAGAGACCCAGTACTTC. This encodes CASSLATVGIFQETQYF.

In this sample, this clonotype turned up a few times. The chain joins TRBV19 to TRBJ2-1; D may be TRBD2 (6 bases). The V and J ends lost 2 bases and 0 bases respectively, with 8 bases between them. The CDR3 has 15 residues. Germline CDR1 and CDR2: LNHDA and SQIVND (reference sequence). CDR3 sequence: CASSITGSSYNEQFF. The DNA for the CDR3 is TGTGCCAGTAGTATAACCGGGAGCTCCTACAATGAGCAGTTCTTC.

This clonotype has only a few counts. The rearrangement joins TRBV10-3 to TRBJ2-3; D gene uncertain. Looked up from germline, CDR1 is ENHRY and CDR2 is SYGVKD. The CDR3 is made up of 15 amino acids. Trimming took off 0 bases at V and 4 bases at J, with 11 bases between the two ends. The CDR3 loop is CAISESSSNPDTQYF. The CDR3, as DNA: TGTGCCATCAGTGAGTCTTCTAGTAACCCAGATACGCAGTATTTT.

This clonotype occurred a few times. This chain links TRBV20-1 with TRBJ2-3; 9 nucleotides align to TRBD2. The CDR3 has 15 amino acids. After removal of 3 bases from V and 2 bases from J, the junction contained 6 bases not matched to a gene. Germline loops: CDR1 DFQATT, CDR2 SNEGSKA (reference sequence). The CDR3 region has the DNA TGCAGTGCTAGGGCCCTAGCGGGGTACACAGATACGCAGTATTTT. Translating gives CSARALAGYTDTQYF.

CDR3 coding DNA: TGTGCCAGCAGCTCCCTAGCGGGGGTAGCCAAAAACATTCAGTACTTC. Translated: CASSSLAGVAKNIQYF. The chain is built from TRBV6-1 and TRBJ2-4; 10 bases match TRBD2. The V and J ends lost 6 bases and 0 bases, in that order; junction bases with no gene match: 5. Germline V gene sequence: CDR1 MNHNS, CDR2 SASEGT. The CDR3 runs 16 residues.

CDR3 bases: TGCGCCAGCAGCTTCTCCGGGGACCTCACAGATACGCAGTATTTT. This translates into CASSFSGDLTDTQYF. The genes are TRBV5-1 and TRBJ2-3; D tentatively reads TRBD1 or TRBD2 (5 bases each). The CDR3 spans 15 residues. Germline V gene data show CDR1 as SGHRS and CDR2 as YFSETQ. Deletions cut 2 bases from V and 2 bases from J, with 12 bases between. Full variable domain (outside the CDR3, taken from reference TRBV5-1 and TRBJ2-3): KAGVTQTPRYLIKTRGQQVTLSCSPISGHRSVSWYQQTPGQGLQFLFEYFSETQRNKGNFPGRFSGRQFSNSRSEMNVSTLELGDSALYLCASSFSGDLTDTQYFGPGTRLTVL.

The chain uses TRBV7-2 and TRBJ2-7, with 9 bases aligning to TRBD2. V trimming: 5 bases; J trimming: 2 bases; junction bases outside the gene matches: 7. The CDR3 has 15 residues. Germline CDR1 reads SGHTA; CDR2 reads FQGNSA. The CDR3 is CASSTRGGGAYEQYV. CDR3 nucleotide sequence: TGTGCCAGCAGCACCCGCGGGGGGGGCGCCTACGAGCAGTACGTC.

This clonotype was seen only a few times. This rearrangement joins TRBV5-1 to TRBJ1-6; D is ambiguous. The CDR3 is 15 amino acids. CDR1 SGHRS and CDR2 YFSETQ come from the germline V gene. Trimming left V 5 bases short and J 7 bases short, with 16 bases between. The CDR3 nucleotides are TGCGCCAGCAGAGCGATGCTTACTACAAATTCACCCCTCCACTTT. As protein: CASRAMLTTNSPLHF.

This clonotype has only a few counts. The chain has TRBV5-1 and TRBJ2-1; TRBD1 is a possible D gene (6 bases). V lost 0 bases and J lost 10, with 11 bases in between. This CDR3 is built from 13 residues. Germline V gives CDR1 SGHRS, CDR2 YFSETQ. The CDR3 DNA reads TGCGCCAGCAGCTTGGTGGGGGCTACCGAGCAGTTCTTC. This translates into CASSLVGATEQFF.

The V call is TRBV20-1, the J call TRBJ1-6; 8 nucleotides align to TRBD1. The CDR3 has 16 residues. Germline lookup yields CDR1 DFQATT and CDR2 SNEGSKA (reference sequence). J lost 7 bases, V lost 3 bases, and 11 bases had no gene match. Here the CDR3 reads CSARVTGGRWNSPLHF. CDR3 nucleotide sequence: TGCAGTGCTAGGGTAACAGGGGGAAGGTGGAATTCACCCCTCCACTTT.

CDR3: CASSPRTGVSVNTEAFF. CDR3 DNA: TGCGCCAGCAGCCCTCGGACAGGGGTGTCGGTGAACACTGAAGCTTTCTTT. The chain joins TRBV5-1 to TRBJ1-1; TRBD1 agrees at 9 bases. Germline values: CDR1 SGHRS, CDR2 YFSETQ. This CDR3 has 17 amino acids. The V gene end was trimmed by 4 bases and the J gene end by 0 bases; junction bases not matched to a gene: 10.

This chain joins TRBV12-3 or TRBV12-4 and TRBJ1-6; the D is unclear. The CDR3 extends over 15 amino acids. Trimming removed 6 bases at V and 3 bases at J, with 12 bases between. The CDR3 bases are TGTGCCAGCAGCCGACGGACCCTCTATAATTCACCCCTCCACTTT. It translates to CASSRRTLYNSPLHF.